What follows is one T cell receptor (beta chain) and its context. Antigen: not known. This same CDR3 is encoded by further DNA sequences in the sample. These data belong to a study of lymphopenia after photon versus proton radiotherapy. The method was immunoSEQ multiplex PCR; TCRdb's version includes in-frame clones alone and lacks a portion of them. Among 25,000 to 30,000 clones listed, roughly four fifths were seen once. Whole-study findings and limits: Post-nadir diversity loss with photons came from oligoclonal expansion, particularly CD8+ Temra cells. Better survival with proton therapy was suggested as possible, not demonstrated. Post-nadir TCR diversity decline inversely tracked overall survival among those who died. Photon-treated patients lost naive T cells and TCR diversity; proton-treated stayed stable.

Germline CDR1 and CDR2: MDHEN and SYDVKM. The CDR3 spans 14 residues. V was pared by 3 bases and J by 5 bases, with 13 bases between. The rearrangement links TRBV28 to TRBJ1-1, with no clear D. The sample consisted of peripheral blood, taken from a patient treated with photon-based radiotherapy. The receptor comes from a woman in her 50s with pancreatic cancer. The CDR3 bases are TGTGCCAGCAGTTTGATCACCGGTGGGACTGAAGCTTTCTTT. Translated: CASSLITGGTEAFF.